Below are 5 T cell receptor beta chains sequenced from a single sample in a study of control samples from healthy donors and cancer patients. TCRdb's copy holds only in-frame clones and misses some; the assay was immunoSEQ multiplex PCR. The repertoire holds about 150,000 clones, with 75% to 95% as singletons. The source material was blood. The receptors were gathered from a woman between 35 and 50 years old in good health.

The rearrangement links TRBV4-1 to TRBJ2-7, with D tentatively TRBD2 (6 bases). CDR3 length: 15 residues. Germline CDR1 is MGHRA and CDR2 is YSYEKL. Trimming left V 3 bases short and J 2 bases short, with 14 bases between. The CDR3 DNA sequence: TGCGCCAGCAGCCAGGTGATAACGGGAGCCTACGAGCAGTACTTC. It yields the protein CASSQVITGAYEQYF.

V gene TRBV6-6 combines with J gene TRBJ1-1, with D possibly TRBD1 on 5 matching bases. The V and J ends lost 7 bases and 1 base respectively, with 16 bases between them. Per germline, CDR1 MNHNY and CDR2 SVGAGI (reference sequence). This CDR3 is built from 15 residues. This chain's CDR3 is CASIPPGPSNTEAFF. The CDR3 nucleotides are TGTGCCAGCATACCCCCGGGACCGTCGAACACTGAAGCTTTCTTT.

The DNA for the CDR3 is TGTGCCAGCAGGGAGGGGGCGCAGTTGTATGGCTACACCTTC. Translation gives CASREGAQLYGYTF. This chain joins TRBV6-5 and TRBJ1-2; 7 bases fit TRBD1. The CDR3 loop spans 14 amino acids. V was clipped by 6 bases and J by 5 bases; unmatched bases: 9. Germline V gives CDR1 MNHEY, CDR2 SVGAGI.

The chain links TRBV27 to TRBJ2-3, with 9 bases identical to TRBD2. The CDR3 runs to 17 residues. From germline, CDR1 is MNHEY and CDR2 SMNVEV (reference sequence). V lost 3 bases and J lost 3; bases outside the gene matches: 10. The CDR3 here is CASSFLLAGERTDTQYF. The CDR3 DNA reads TGTGCCAGCAGTTTCCTTTTAGCGGGGGAGCGGACAGATACGCAGTATTTT.

This chain links TRBV6-5 with TRBJ1-5, with D possibly being TRBD1 (5 bases). CDR3 length equals 16 residues. CDR1 and CDR2 from the germline V gene are MNHEY and SVGAGI. The V end was cut by 2 bases, the J end by 2 bases, with 13 bases between. The CDR3 region is CASSYGRGGGNQPQHF. Here the CDR3 DNA reads TGTGCCAGCAGTTACGGTAGGGGCGGCGGCAATCAGCCCCAGCATTTT.